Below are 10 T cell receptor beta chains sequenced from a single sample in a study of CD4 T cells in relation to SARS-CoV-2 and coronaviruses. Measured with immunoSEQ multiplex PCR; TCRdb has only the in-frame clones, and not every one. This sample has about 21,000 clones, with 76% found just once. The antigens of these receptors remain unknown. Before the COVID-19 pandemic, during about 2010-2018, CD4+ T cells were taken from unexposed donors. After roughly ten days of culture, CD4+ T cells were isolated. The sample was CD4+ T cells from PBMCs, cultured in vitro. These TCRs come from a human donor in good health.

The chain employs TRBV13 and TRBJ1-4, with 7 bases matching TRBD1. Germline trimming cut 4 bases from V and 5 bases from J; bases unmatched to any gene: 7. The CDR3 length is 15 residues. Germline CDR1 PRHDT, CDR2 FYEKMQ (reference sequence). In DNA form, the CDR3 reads TGTGCCAGCAGCTCTTTGACAGGGAGAAATGAAAAACTGTTTTTT. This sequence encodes CASSSLTGRNEKLFF.

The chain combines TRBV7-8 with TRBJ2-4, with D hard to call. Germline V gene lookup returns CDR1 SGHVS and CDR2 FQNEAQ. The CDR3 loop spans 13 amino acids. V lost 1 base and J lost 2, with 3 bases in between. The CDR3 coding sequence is TGTGCCAGCAGCTTAGAGTCCAAAAACATTCAGTACTTC. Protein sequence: CASSLESKNIQYF.

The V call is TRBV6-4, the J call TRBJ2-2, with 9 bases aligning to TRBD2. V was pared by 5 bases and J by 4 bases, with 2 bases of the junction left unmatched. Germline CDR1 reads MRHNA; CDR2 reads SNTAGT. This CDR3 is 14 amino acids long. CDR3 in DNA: TGTGCCAGCAGTACGGGACTAGCCACCGGGGAGCTGTTTTTT. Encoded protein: CASSTGLATGELFF.

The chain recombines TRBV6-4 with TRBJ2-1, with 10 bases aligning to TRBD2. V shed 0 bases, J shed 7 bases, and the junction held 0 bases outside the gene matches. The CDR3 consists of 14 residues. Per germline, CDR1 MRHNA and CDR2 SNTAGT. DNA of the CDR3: TGTGCCAGCAGTGACTCGACTAGCGGGAATGAGCAGTTCTTC. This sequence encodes CASSDSTSGNEQFF.

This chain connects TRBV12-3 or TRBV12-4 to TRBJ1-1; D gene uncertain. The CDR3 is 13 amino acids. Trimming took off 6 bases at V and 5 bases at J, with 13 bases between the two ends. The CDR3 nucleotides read TGTGCCAGCAGGTCCAGGAGAGGGACTGAAGCTTTCTTT. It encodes CASRSRRGTEAFF.

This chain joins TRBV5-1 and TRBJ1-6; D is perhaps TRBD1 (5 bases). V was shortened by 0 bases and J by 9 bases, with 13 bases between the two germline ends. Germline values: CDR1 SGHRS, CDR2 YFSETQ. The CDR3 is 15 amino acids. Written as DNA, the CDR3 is TGCGCCAGCAGCTTGGACGGCAGGGAGGGTTCACCCCTCCACTTT. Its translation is CASSLDGREGSPLHF.

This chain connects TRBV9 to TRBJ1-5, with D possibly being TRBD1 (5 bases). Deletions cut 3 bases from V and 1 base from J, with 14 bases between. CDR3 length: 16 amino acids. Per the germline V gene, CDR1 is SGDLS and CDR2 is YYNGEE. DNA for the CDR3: TGTGCCAGCAGCGCGACCTGGGGGTTAAGCAATCAGCCCCAGCATTTT. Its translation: CASSATWGLSNQPQHF. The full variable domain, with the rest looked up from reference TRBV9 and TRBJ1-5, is DSGVTQTPKHLITATGQRVTLRCSPRSGDLSVYWYQQSLDQGLQFLIQYYNGEERAKGNILERFSAQQFPDLHSELNLSSLELGDSALYFCASSATWGLSNQPQHFGDGTRLSIL.

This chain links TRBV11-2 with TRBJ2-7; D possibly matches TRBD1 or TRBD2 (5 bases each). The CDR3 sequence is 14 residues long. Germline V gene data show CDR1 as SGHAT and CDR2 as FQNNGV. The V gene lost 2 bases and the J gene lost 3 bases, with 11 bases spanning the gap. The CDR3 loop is CASSLHFGGYEQYF. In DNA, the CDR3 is TGTGCCAGCAGCTTACATTTTGGGGGCTACGAGCAGTACTTC.

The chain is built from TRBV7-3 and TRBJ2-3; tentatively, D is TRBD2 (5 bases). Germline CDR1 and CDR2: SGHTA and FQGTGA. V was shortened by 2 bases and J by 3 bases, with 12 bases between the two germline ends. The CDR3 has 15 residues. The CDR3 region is CASSLSREGTDTQYF. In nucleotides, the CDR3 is TGTGCCAGCAGCTTATCGAGGGAAGGAACAGATACGCAGTATTTT.

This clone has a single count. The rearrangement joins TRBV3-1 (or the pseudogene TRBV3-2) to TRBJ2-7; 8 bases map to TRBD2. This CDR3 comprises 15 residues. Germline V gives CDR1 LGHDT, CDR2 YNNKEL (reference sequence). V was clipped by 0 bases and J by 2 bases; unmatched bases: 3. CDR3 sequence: CASSQERLATYEQYF. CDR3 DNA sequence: TGTGCCAGCAGCCAAGAGAGACTAGCGACCTACGAGCAGTACTTC.